The 8 T cell receptor beta chains listed next were all sequenced from one sample in a study of T cells expressing NK-cell markers. TCRdb reprocessed the 5' RACE reads, keeping one entry per CDR3 protein, no DNA. In total, the table holds hundreds of thousands of distinct CDR3 sequences. Sequencing input: blood T cells: a sorted CD56 or NKG2C T cell subset, CD4+ or CD8+ T cells, or bulk PBMC T cells (not recorded which). Receptors originate from a man aged 18-70 years in good health.

The chain recombines TRBV7-9 with TRBJ1-2; TCRdb outputs TRBD1, but without DNA this stays unchecked. The CDR3 is 13 amino acids. Germline V lookup: CDR1 SEHNR, CDR2 FQNEAQ (reference sequence). The CDR3 loop is CASSREDSQGYTF. Together with reference TRBV7-9 and TRBJ1-2, the CDR3 gives the full variable domain: DTGVSQNPRHKITKRGQNVTFRCDPISEHNRLYWYRQTLGQGPEFLTYFQNEAQLEKSRLLSDRFSAERPKGSFSTLEIQRTEQGDSAMYLCASSREDSQGYTFGSGTRLTVV.

V and J are TRBV12-3 or TRBV12-4 and TRBJ1-5. The CDR3 runs 16 residues. Here the CDR3 reads CASSLAAGYSNQPQHF.

CDR3 sequence: CASSQEDFGLFF. V and J are TRBV6-6 and TRBJ1-4. From germline, CDR1 is MNHNY and CDR2 SVGAGI (reference sequence). This CDR3 has 12 amino acids.

The chain links TRBV6-1 to TRBJ2-3; TCRdb gives TRBD2 as the D gene, but with no DNA this cannot be confirmed. CDR3 size: 16 residues. CDR1 MNHNS and CDR2 SASEGT come from the germline V gene. CDR3 sequence reads: CASSTKLAGVTDTQYF.

CDR3: CASTRGGQGYEQYF. The V and J genes are TRBV6-1 and TRBJ2-7; the D call of TRBD1 rests on TCRdb alone, since no DNA is present to check it. This CDR3 region has 14 residues. From germline, CDR1 is MNHNS and CDR2 SASEGT.

The rearrangement links TRBV20-1 to TRBJ2-3; TCRdb picks TRBD2, but there is no DNA to check that call. This CDR3 has 16 residues. CDR1 and CDR2 (germline): DFQATT, SNEGSKA (reference sequence). The CDR3: CSAIRTSGVVGVTQYF.

The chain combines TRBV7-2 with TRBJ1-2. CDR1 and CDR2 from the germline V gene are SGHTA and FQGNSA. The CDR3 has 15 residues. The CDR3 spells CASTLNGVANYGYTF. The variable domain in full, completed from reference TRBV7-2 and TRBJ1-2, reads GAGVSQSPSNKVTEKGKDVELRCDPISGHTALYWYRQSLGQGLEFLIYFQGNSAPDKSGLPSDRFSAERTGGSVSTLTIQRTQQEDSAVYLCASTLNGVANYGYTFGSGTRLTVV.

The genes are TRBV12-3 or TRBV12-4 and TRBJ1-2. The CDR3 has 14 amino acids. CDR3 sequence: CASSFGRRGYGYTF.